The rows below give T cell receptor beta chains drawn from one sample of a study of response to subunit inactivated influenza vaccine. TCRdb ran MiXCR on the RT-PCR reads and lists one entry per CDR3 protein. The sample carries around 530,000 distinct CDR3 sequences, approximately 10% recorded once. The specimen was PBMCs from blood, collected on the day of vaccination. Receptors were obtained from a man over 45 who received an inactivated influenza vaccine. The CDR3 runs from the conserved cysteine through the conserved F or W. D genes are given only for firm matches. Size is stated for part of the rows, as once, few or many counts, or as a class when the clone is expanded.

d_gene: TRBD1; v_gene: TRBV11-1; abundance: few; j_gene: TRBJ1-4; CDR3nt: TGTGCCAGCAGCCCCTTCATCCCACCTAGGGGGCCTAATGAAAAACTGTTTTTT; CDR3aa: CASSPFIPPRGPNEKLFF
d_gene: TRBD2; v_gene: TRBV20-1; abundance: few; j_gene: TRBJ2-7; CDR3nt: TGCAGTGCTACCGTTCTGAGCGGGGGACCTTCCTACGAGCAGTACTTC; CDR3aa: CSATVLSGGPSYEQYF
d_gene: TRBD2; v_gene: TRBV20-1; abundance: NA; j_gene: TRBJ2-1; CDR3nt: TGCAGTGCCGCCTTAGCGGGGGGGCGGAATGAGCAGTTCTTC; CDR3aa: CSAALAGGRNEQFF
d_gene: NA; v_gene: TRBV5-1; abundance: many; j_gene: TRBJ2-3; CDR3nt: TGCGCCAGCAGCTTGAGACAGTCAGATACGCAGTATTTT; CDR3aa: CASSLRQSDTQYF
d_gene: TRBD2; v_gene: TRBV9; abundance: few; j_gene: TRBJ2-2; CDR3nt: TGTGCCAGCAGCCGTCTCGGGACTAGCGAAACCGGGGAGCTGTTTTTT; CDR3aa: CASSRLGTSETGELFF
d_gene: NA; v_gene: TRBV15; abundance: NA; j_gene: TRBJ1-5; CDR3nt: TGTGCCACCAGCAGAGGAAACAGGGAGGATCAGCCCCAGCATTTT; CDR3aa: CATSRGNREDQPQHF
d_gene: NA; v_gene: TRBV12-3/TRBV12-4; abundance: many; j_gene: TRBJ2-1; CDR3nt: TGTGCCAGCAGTTTTGCGGTCAATGAGCAGTTCTTC; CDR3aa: CASSFAVNEQFF
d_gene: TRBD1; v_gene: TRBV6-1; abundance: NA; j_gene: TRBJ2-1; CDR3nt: TGTGCCAGCAGAATAGGGGGACAGGGAGTAAATGAGCAGTTCTTC; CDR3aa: CASRIGGQGVNEQFF
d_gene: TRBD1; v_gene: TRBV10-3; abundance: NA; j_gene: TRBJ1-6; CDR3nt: TGTGCCACCAGAAGGGGGCCTAATTCACCCCTCCACTTT; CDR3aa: CATRRGPNSPLHF
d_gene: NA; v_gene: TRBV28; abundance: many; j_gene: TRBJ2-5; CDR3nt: TGTGCCAGCAGTTTAGCGGACTACCAAGAGACCCAGTACTTC; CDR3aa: CASSLADYQETQYF
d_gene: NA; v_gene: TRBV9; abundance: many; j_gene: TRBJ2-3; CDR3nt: TGTGCCAGCAGCGTAGACCCCACTCCTGGGGGGACTAGCACAGATACGCAGTATTTT; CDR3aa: CASSVDPTPGGTSTDTQYF
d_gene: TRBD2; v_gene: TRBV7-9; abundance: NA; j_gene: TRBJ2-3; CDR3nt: TGTGCCAGCAGCCCCGGACTAGCGGGGACTTCGGATACGCAGTATTTT; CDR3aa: CASSPGLAGTSDTQYF
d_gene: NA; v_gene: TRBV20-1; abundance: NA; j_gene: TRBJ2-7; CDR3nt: TGCAGTGCTAGAGTGGCAGGGCTGCCCTCCTACGAGCAGTACTTC; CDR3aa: CSARVAGLPSYEQYF